The clone carrying this T cell receptor beta chain was seen at least ten times. As yet, its antigen is unknown. The CDR3 consists of 13 residues. The V and J ends lost 5 bases and 3 bases respectively, with 9 bases between them. Germline V gene sequence: CDR1 MNHEY, CDR2 SVGAGI. The data were taken from a study of early T cells in non-severe SARS-CoV-2 infection. The overall study: Sequencing was performed on bulk RNA from unsorted whole blood, leaving chains unpaired. Whole-study findings and limits: Database matching using VDJdb favored anti-spike CD8 responses, with private and CD4 specificities left missing.

Attachment of unique molecular identifiers was made to individual cDNA molecules. TCRdb reanalysed the 5' RACE reads using MiXCR and keeps one entry per CDR3 protein. Among under 70,000 distinct CDR3 sequences listed, 5.5% to 6.5% were seen once. The V gene is TRBV6-5, the J gene TRBJ2-3; D possibly corresponds to TRBD2 (5 bases). Material for sequencing was whole blood. The origin of this receptor is an adult who was a healthcare worker with PCR-confirmed SARS-CoV-2 infection or an uninfected control (not recorded which). The CDR3 sequence is CASSAPGTDTQYF. The CDR3 DNA reads as TGTGCCAGCAGTGCCCCGGGAACAGATACGCAGTATTTT.